This entry describes one T cell receptor (beta chain). Method: immunoSEQ multiplex PCR; TCRdb's copy keeps in-frame clones and lacks some. The sample holds 81,000 or so clones; around 85% are singletons and the top ten take about 12%. V was trimmed by 1 base and J by 8 bases, leaving 14 bases between them. Germline CDR1 SQVTM, CDR2 ANQGSEA. This CDR3 contains 13 residues. This sample was taken from a study of blood T cell repertoires in COVID-19. The rearrangement joins TRBV29-1 to TRBJ1-2, with D possibly matching TRBD1 (6 bases). Sequencing input: peripheral blood. The clonotype was recovered from a woman between 65 and 79 years old with active or convalescent COVID-19. CDR3 sequence (DNA): TGCAGCGTTGAAGCCCTACAGGGAGACGGCTACACCTTC. It encodes CSVEALQGDGYTF.